A selection of T cell receptor beta chains follows, all from one sample in a study of regulatory T cells in long-lasting Graves disease. Via MiXCR, TCRdb re-called the multiplex PCR reads, giving one row per CDR3 protein. The table shows approximately 400,000 distinct CDR3 sequences, with under 15% occurring only once. These data also formed part of another study, on T cells in Graves' hyperthyroidism and ophthalmopathy.

Sequencing used peripheral blood mononuclear cells (PBMCs), obtained at new diagnosis, from a patient treated with antithyroid drugs. All receptors come from a woman aged 25 to 39 with Graves disease. Both conserved end residues are part of each CDR3. A D gene is named only where the DNA matches it firmly. A row's size may be missing; if present it is once, few, many or a size class.

TRBJ2-1 | . | TRBV6-1 | TRBD2 | TGTGCCAGCAGCCAGGGTCGACTAGCCCAAAATGAGCAGTTCTTC | CASSQGRLAQNEQFF
TRBJ1-1 | many | TRBV6-1 | . | TGTGCCAGCAGCGGGCAGGGGATTGACTTCGCTGAAGCTTTCTTT | CASSGQGIDFAEAFF
TRBJ2-7 | many | TRBV12-3/TRBV12-4 | TRBD1 | TGTGCCAGCAGTTTACTAGGGGGCGCGTCCGAGCAGTACTTC | CASSLLGGASEQYF
TRBJ2-3 | many | TRBV4-1 | . | TGCGCCAGCAGCCTCTTGAGCGACACCAGCACAGATACGCAGTATTTT | CASSLLSDTSTDTQYF
TRBJ1-5 | few | TRBV6-1 | . | TGTGCCAGCAGTCAGGTTGGTCCTAGCAATCAGCCCCAGCATTTT | CASSQVGPSNQPQHF
TRBJ2-1 | . | TRBV14 | . | TGTGCCAGCAGCCATTCGGTCTTGAGCTCCTACAATGAGCAGTTCTTC | CASSHSVLSSYNEQFF
TRBJ2-3 | many | TRBV15 | TRBD2 | TGTGCCACCAGCAGTAGGCTAGCGGGGACAGATACGCAGTATTTT | CATSSRLAGTDTQYF
TRBJ2-7 | many | TRBV18 | . | TGTGCCAGCACGGTGAGGGCCACTGGCGAGCAGTACTTC | CASTVRATGEQYF
TRBJ2-2 | few | TRBV24-1 | TRBD1 | TGTGCCACCAGTGATTTGGCCCTCCGGGACAGGGAAAACGACGGGGAGCTGTTTTTT | CATSDLALRDRENDGELFF
TRBJ2-1 | . | TRBV5-4 | TRBD2 | TGTGCCAGCAGCGGGGGGGGAATTTCCTACAATGAGCAGTTCTTC | CASSGGGISYNEQFF
TRBJ2-1 | many | TRBV6-1 | TRBD2 | TGTGCCAGCAGCTCCGGACTAGAATTGTTCTTC | CASSSGLELFF
TRBJ1-6 | many | TRBV7-8 | TRBD1 | TGTGCCAGCAGCTCTCAGACAGGGGATTCACCCCTCCACTTT | CASSSQTGDSPLHF
TRBJ1-4 | . | TRBV6-4 | . | TGTGCCAGCAGTGACGGGACAAATGAAAAACTGTTTTTT | CASSDGTNEKLFF
TRBJ1-5 | few | TRBV30 | . | TGTGCCTTTTCTATCGCGAATAGCAATCAGCCCCAGCATTTT | CAFSIANSNQPQHF
TRBJ1-2 | . | TRBV12-3/TRBV12-4 | . | TGTGCCAGCAGTTTCGGTTCGGGCTACACCTTC | CASSFGSGYTF
TRBJ2-3 | many | TRBV3-1 | . | TGTGCCAGCAGCCGCCGGACAGTAGCCACCCAGTATTTT | CASSRRTVATQYF
TRBJ2-7 | . | TRBV29-1 | . | TGCAGCGCCGGGACACGACTCGATCACGAGCAGTACTTC | CSAGTRLDHEQYF
TRBJ1-1 | many | TRBV5-5 | . | TGTGCCAGCAGCTTGGCCCCGACGCGTTTGAACACTGAAGCTTTCTTT | CASSLAPTRLNTEAFF
TRBJ1-2 | . | TRBV19 | . | TGTGCCAGTACCGCAGGGTCCCTAGATGGCTACACCTTC | CASTAGSLDGYTF
TRBJ2-3 | many | TRBV24-1 | TRBD2 | TGTGCCACCAGTGAGCGGACTAGCGGGAACACAGATACGCAGTATTTT | CATSERTSGNTDTQYF
TRBJ1-1 | many | TRBV6-1 | . | TGTGCCAGCAGTAAGGGAGGGACCGCTGAAGCTTTCTTT | CASSKGGTAEAFF
TRBJ1-3 | . | TRBV28 | . | TGTGCCAGCAGGTCTGAAGGAAACACCATATATTTT | CASRSEGNTIYF
TRBJ2-1 | few | TRBV15 | . | TGTGCCACCAGCAGCGGGAGTAATGAGCAGTTCTTC | CATSSGSNEQFF
TRBJ2-2 | . | TRBV28 | TRBD2 | TGTGCCAGCAGTTTTCCTGCCCCTGGGACTAGCGGGACGCGGCTGGAGCTGTTTTTT | CASSFPAPGTSGTRLELFF
TRBJ1-6 | . | TRBV6-1 | . | TGTGCCAGCATTTTACGTGGGGAGAGCTCCTATAATTCACCCCTCCACTTT | CASILRGESSYNSPLHF
TRBJ2-1 | many | TRBV7-9 | TRBD2 | TGTGCCAGCAGCCGATTAGATTCGCTAGCGGGCCCCAATGAGCAGTTCTTC | CASSRLDSLAGPNEQFF
TRBJ2-1 | many | TRBV10-3 | TRBD2 | TGTGCCATCAGCCCGGGACTAGGGGAGTATGAGCAGTTCTTC | CAISPGLGEYEQFF
TRBJ1-5 | . | TRBV27 | . | TGTGCCAGCAGTTTATTAGGCCGGGGGGATCAGCCCCAGCATTTT | CASSLLGRGDQPQHF
TRBJ1-6 | . | TRBV27 | . | TGTGCCAGCAGTCCCTGGAGAGGGGAAACACCCCTCCACTTT | CASSPWRGETPLHF
TRBJ2-6 | . | TRBV10-1 | . | TGCGCCAGCAGTGCTGGCCCGGCCGGGGCCAACGTCCTGACTTTC | CASSAGPAGANVLTF
TRBJ2-1 | . | TRBV7-9 | TRBD1 | TGTGCCAGCAGCTTAGTGGGGGACAGGGCCATCAATGAGCAGTTCTTC | CASSLVGDRAINEQFF
TRBJ2-2 | . | TRBV2 | . | TGTGCCAGCAGTGAGGAGGGGGCGCCCACCGGGGAGCTGTTTTTT | CASSEEGAPTGELFF
TRBJ2-1 | many | TRBV20-1 | TRBD2 | TGCAGTGCTAGAGGTCCTAGCGGAAAATACAATGAGCAGTTCTTC | CSARGPSGKYNEQFF
TRBJ1-2 | . | TRBV9 | TRBD1 | TGTGCCAGCAGCGTAGACGGGACAGGGCGGTATGGCTACACCTTC | CASSVDGTGRYGYTF
TRBJ2-1 | . | TRBV12-3/TRBV12-4 | TRBD2 | TGTGCCAGCAGTCCACCCGGGACTAGCATAGGGAATGAGCAGTTCTTC | CASSPPGTSIGNEQFF
TRBJ2-3 | many | TRBV9 | . | TGTGCCAGCAGCGTAGCGGTAGTGGGGACAGATACGCAGTATTTT | CASSVAVVGTDTQYF
TRBJ2-1 | many | TRBV7-3 | TRBD2 | TGTGCCAGCAGCTTACGTGCGGGAGGGCCAAGAAATGAGCAGTTCTTC | CASSLRAGGPRNEQFF
TRBJ1-2 | . | TRBV5-4 | . | TGTGCCAGCAGCCTCAGGGAAATCTATGGCTACACCTTC | CASSLREIYGYTF
TRBJ2-2 | . | TRBV6-1 | TRBD2 | TGTGCCAGCAGTCCCTTTAGCGGGAGTGGTGGCGGGGAGCTGTTTTTT | CASSPFSGSGGGELFF
TRBJ2-7 | many | TRBV20-1 | TRBD1 | TGCAGTGCGGATCAGGGACAGGGTGGCCACGAGCAGTACTTC | CSADQGQGGHEQYF
TRBJ1-5 | . | TRBV20-1 | . | TGCAGTGCTACCAACCAACCGGATCAGCCCCAGCATTTT | CSATNQPDQPQHF
TRBJ2-7 | many | TRBV9 | . | TGTGCCAGCAGCGTAGGACGGGGACCCCTGGCCTACGAGCAGTACTTC | CASSVGRGPLAYEQYF
TRBJ2-1 | many | TRBV3-1 | TRBD2 | TGTGCCAGCAGCCGGGGGACTAGCGGGGGGAATGAGCAGTTCTTC | CASSRGTSGGNEQFF
TRBJ2-7 | many | TRBV28 | . | TGTGCCAGCAGTTTATGGGGGGGTTTCTCCTACGAGCAGTACTTC | CASSLWGGFSYEQYF
TRBJ2-7 | many | TRBV3-1 | . | TGTGCCAGCAGCCAGTCCGAGCGCGGGCAGTACTTC | CASSQSERGQYF
TRBJ2-7 | many | TRBV12-3/TRBV12-4 | TRBD2 | TGTGCCAGCAGGCCTAGCGGGAGTGCCCACGAGCAGTACTTC | CASRPSGSAHEQYF
TRBJ2-1 | many | TRBV6-2/TRBV6-3 | TRBD2 | TGTGCCAGCAGCTGGACTAGCGGGAGCAGGAACAATGAGCAGTTCTTC | CASSWTSGSRNNEQFF
TRBJ2-7 | many | TRBV6-1 | . | TGTGCCAGCAGTGAAGCCGGGAAGGCCTCCTACGAGCAGTACTTC | CASSEAGKASYEQYF
TRBJ1-4 | few | TRBV15 | TRBD1 | TGTGCCACCAGCGGTACAAACAGGGGCTCTGATGAAAAACTGTTTTTT | CATSGTNRGSDEKLFF
TRBJ2-2 | many | TRBV13 | . | TGTGCCAGCAGCGGCGGTGGCCCGAACACCGGGGAGCTGTTTTTT | CASSGGGPNTGELFF
TRBJ2-7 | . | TRBV7-9 | . | TGTGCCAGCAGCACGGCCATCTACGAGCAGTACTTC | CASSTAIYEQYF